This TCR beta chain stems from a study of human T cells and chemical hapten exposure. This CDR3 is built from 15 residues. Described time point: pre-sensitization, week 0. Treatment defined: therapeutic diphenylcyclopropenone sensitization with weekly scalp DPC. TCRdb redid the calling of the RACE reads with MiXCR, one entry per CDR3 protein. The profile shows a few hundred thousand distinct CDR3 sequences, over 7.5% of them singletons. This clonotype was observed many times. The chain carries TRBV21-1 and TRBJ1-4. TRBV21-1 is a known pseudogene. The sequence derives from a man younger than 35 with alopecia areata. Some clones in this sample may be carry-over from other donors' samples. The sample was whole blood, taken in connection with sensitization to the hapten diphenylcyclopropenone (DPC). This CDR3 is CASSKVWPKGEKLFF. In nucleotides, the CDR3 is TGTGCCAGCAGCAAAGTATGGCCCAAGGGTGAAAAACTGTTTTTT.